The clone carrying this T cell receptor (beta chain) has ten or more counts. Its antigen is unidentified. This sample is drawn from a study of spatial heterogeneity in lung cancer. Study conclusions and caveats: Tracking of tumor mutation counts was seen in expanded intratumoral alpha and beta TCR counts.

Time point in this sample: sample taken at primary tumor resection. Each CDR3 protein is one row after TCRdb ran MiXCR on the 5' RACE reads. The sample contains about 100,000 distinct CDR3 sequences, approximately 4.4% of which appear only once. Germline V lookup: CDR1 LNHDA, CDR2 SQIVND (reference sequence). This CDR3 comprises 11 residues. V was cut by 8 bases and J by 5 bases, with 6 bases left in between. V gene TRBV19 combines with J gene TRBJ2-2; D unresolved. The specimen comprised lung tumor tissue, sampled at surgery. This sequence was found in a male donor with early-stage non-small cell lung cancer. The CDR3 bases are TGTGCCAGTGGATGGACCGGGGAGCTGTTTTTT. This encodes CASGWTGELFF.